This TCR beta chain is from a study of read filtering for tumor transcriptome and immune sequencing. Study as a whole: TCR-mapped reads were about 3.5 to 11 million with IR-seq versus roughly 75 to 1,300 with RNA-seq. Study outcomes and limitations: IR-seq and RNA-seq agreed better without single-read clonotypes. Single-read clonotypes: roughly 80% of IR-seq clonotypes (roughly 3.2% of reads), more than 70% of RNA-seq clonotypes (approximately 43% of reads).

CDR1 is KGHDR and CDR2 is SFDVKD in the germline V gene. With 4 bases removed from V and 6 bases from J, the gap between germline ends came to 18 bases. CDR3 size: 16 residues. The library was built from about 400 ng RNA with molecular barcoded adaptors for alpha/delta and beta/gamma chains. TCRdb reprocessed the reads via MiXCR and lists one record per CDR3 protein. This table holds approximately 58,000 distinct CDR3 sequences, more than 20% found once. About this clonotype itself: Antigen unknown.

The V and J genes are TRBV24-1 and TRBJ2-1; D possibly corresponds to TRBD1 (6 bases). The sequence was collected from a donor at least 40 years old with multiple myeloma. Source material: a population of CD138-negative cells sorted from bone marrow. CDR3 protein: CATSDRDRSYGNEQFF. CDR3 nucleotide sequence: TGTGCCACCAGTGACAGAGACAGGTCTTACGGCAATGAGCAGTTCTTC.